What follows are 5 T cell receptor beta chains derived from one specimen sequenced in a study of blood T cell repertoires in COVID-19. TCRdb's table, derived via immunoSEQ multiplex PCR, lists solely in-frame clones and lacks some. The sample has more than 200,000 clones; approximately 84% are singletons. Sequencing was done on a sample of peripheral blood. Receptors originate from a woman of 80 years or more with acute or convalescent COVID-19.

The CDR3: CASSYPGQNSGNTIYF. The CDR3 DNA reads as TGTGCCAGCAGTTACCCGGGACAGAACTCTGGAAACACCATATATTTT. The V and J genes are TRBV6-6 and TRBJ1-3; 7 bases agree with TRBD1. Losses at the gene ends were 2 bases for V and 0 bases for J; bases not matched to a gene: 4. Per germline, CDR1 MNHNY and CDR2 SVGAGI (reference sequence). CDR3 length: 16 residues.

The chain is built from TRBV19 and TRBJ1-1, with a tentative D call TRBD1 (6 bases). The CDR3 runs to 13 residues. V was pared by 6 bases and J by 1 base, with 9 bases between. Germline V CDR1 and CDR2: LNHDA, SQIVND (reference sequence). The DNA for the CDR3 is TGTGCCAGTAGCTGGACAGAGAACACTGAAGCTTTCTTT. Its translation is CASSWTENTEAFF.

The chain uses TRBV6-2 or TRBV6-3 and TRBJ2-4; tentatively, D is TRBD2 (5 bases). The CDR3 loop spans 16 amino acids. Germline values: CDR1 MNHEY, CDR2 SVGEGT. With 2 bases removed from V and 1 base from J, the gap between germline ends came to 12 bases. CDR3 nucleotide sequence: TGTGCCAGCAGTTACGGAGGCCATATGGCCAAAAACATTCAGTACTTC. It is translated as CASSYGGHMAKNIQYF.

The chain couples TRBV18 to TRBJ2-3, with 7 bases matching TRBD2. The V segment lost 5 bases and the J segment 0 bases; nucleotides outside the gene matches: 5. Per the germline V gene, CDR1 is KGHSH and CDR2 is LQKENI. The CDR3 length is 15 residues. In nucleotides, the CDR3 is TGTGCCAGCTCAAAACTAGCGCCGAGCACAGATACGCAGTATTTT. Its translation: CASSKLAPSTDTQYF. The variable domain in full, with the rest retrieved from reference TRBV18 and TRBJ2-3, is NAGVMQNPRHLVRRRGQEARLRCSPMKGHSHVYWYRQLPEEGLKFMVYLQKENIIDESGMPKERFSAEFPKEGPSILRIQQVVRGDSAAYFCASSKLAPSTDTQYFGPGTRLTVL.

The CDR3 spells CASKYGTSDTGELFF. The DNA for the CDR3 is TGTGCCAGCAAGTACGGGACTAGCGATACCGGGGAGCTGTTTTTT. This chain joins TRBV5-4 and TRBJ2-2; 10 nucleotides agree with TRBD2. CDR1 and CDR2 from the germline V gene are SGHNT and YYREEE (reference sequence). Unmatched junction bases numbered 7, after V lost 6 bases and J lost 5 bases. CDR3 length: 15 residues.